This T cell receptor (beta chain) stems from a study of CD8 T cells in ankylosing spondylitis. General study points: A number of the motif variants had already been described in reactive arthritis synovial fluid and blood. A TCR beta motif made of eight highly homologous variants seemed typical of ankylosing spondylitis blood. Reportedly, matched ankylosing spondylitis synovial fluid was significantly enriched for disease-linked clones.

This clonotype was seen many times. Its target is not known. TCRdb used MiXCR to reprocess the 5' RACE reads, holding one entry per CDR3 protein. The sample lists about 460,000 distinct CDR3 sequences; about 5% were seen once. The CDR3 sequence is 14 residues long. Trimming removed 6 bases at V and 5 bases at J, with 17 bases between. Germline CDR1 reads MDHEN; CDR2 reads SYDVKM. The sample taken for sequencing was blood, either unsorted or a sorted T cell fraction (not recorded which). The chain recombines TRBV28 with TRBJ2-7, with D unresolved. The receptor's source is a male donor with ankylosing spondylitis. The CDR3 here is CASRLEEESDEQYF. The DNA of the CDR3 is TGTGCCAGCAGGCTCGAAGAGGAGAGCGACGAGCAGTACTTC. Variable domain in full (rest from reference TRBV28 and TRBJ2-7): DVKVTQSSRYLVKRTGEKVFLECVQDMDHENMFWYRQDPGLGLRLIYFSYDVKMKEKGDIPEGYSVSREKKERFSLILESASTNQTSMYLCASRLEEESDEQYFGPGTRLTVT.